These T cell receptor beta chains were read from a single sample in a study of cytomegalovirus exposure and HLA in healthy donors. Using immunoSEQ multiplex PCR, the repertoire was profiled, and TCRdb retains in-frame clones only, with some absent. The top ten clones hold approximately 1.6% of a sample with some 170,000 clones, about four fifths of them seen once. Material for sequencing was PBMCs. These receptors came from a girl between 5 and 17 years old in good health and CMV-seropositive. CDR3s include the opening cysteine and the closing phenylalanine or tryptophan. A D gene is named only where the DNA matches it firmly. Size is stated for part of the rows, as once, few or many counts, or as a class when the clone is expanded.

CDR3aa: CASSQARSGANVLTF
CDR3nt: TGTGCCAGCTCTCAGGCCCGCTCTGGGGCCAACGTCCTGACTTTC
j_gene: TRBJ2-6
abundance: .
d_gene: .
v_gene: TRBV2

CDR3aa: CASSFPNSYNSPLHF
CDR3nt: TGTGCCAGCAGCTTCCCTAACTCCTATAATTCACCCCTCCACTTT
j_gene: TRBJ1-6
abundance: .
d_gene: .
v_gene: TRBV7-9

CDR3aa: CASSPGGVKPQHF
CDR3nt: TGTGCCAGCTCACCCGGGGGGGTAAAGCCCCAGCATTTT
j_gene: TRBJ1-5
abundance: .
d_gene: .
v_gene: TRBV18

CDR3aa: CASSPMTASGGYTF
CDR3nt: TGTGCTAGCAGCCCAATGACAGCCTCGGGTGGCTACACCTTC
j_gene: TRBJ1-2
abundance: .
d_gene: .
v_gene: TRBV7-7

CDR3aa: CASSLLTGSGYTF
CDR3nt: TGTGCCAGCAGTTTATTGACAGGGTCTGGCTACACCTTC
j_gene: TRBJ1-2
abundance: once
d_gene: TRBD1
v_gene: TRBV27

CDR3aa: CASRPRGGLAGVEETQYF
CDR3nt: TGTGCCAGCAGGCCCCGGGGGGGTCTAGCGGGAGTAGAAGAGACCCAGTACTTC
j_gene: TRBJ2-5
abundance: few
d_gene: TRBD2
v_gene: TRBV7-8

CDR3aa: CASSLWGLGEQFF
CDR3nt: TGTGCCAGCAGCTTATGGGGGCTCGGTGAGCAGTTCTTC
j_gene: TRBJ2-1
abundance: .
d_gene: .
v_gene: TRBV7-3

CDR3aa: CASSLSEGALVNTEAFF
CDR3nt: TGTGCCAGCAGTTTATCTGAGGGGGCTTTAGTGAACACTGAAGCTTTCTTT
j_gene: TRBJ1-1
abundance: .
d_gene: TRBD1
v_gene: TRBV28

CDR3aa: CASSPRTGLVNTEAFF
CDR3nt: TGTGCCAGCAGCCCCCGGACAGGTCTAGTGAACACTGAAGCTTTCTTT
j_gene: TRBJ1-1
abundance: .
d_gene: TRBD1
v_gene: TRBV7-3

CDR3aa: CSVNSPAREQYF
CDR3nt: TGCAGCGTTAACTCGCCTGCGCGCGAGCAGTACTTC
j_gene: TRBJ2-7
abundance: .
d_gene: .
v_gene: TRBV29-1

CDR3aa: CASSVRGEQFF
CDR3nt: TGTGCCAGCAGTGTTCGGGGTGAGCAGTTCTTC
j_gene: TRBJ2-1
abundance: .
d_gene: .
v_gene: TRBV2

CDR3aa: CASSLEGTGGGWGEQYF
CDR3nt: TGCGCCAGCAGCTTGGAGGGGACAGGGGGCGGGTGGGGCGAGCAGTACTTC
j_gene: TRBJ2-7
abundance: .
d_gene: TRBD1
v_gene: TRBV5-1

CDR3aa: CASSQDPDQGALRNYGYTF
CDR3nt: TGCGCCAGCAGCCAAGACCCCGACCAGGGGGCGTTGAGGAACTATGGCTACACCTTC
j_gene: TRBJ1-2
abundance: .
d_gene: TRBD1
v_gene: TRBV4-1

CDR3aa: CASSWEGPYNEQFF
CDR3nt: TGTGCCAGCAGTTGGGAGGGCCCCTACAATGAGCAGTTCTTC
j_gene: TRBJ2-1
abundance: once
d_gene: TRBD2
v_gene: TRBV6-6

CDR3aa: CASIRTASNYGYTF
CDR3nt: TGTGCCAGTATCCGGACAGCCTCTAACTATGGCTACACCTTC
j_gene: TRBJ1-2
abundance: .
d_gene: .
v_gene: TRBV19

CDR3aa: CASSFGQGDTGELFF
CDR3nt: TGTGCCAGCAGCTTCGGACAGGGGGACACCGGGGAGCTGTTTTTT
j_gene: TRBJ2-2
abundance: .
d_gene: TRBD1
v_gene: TRBV11-3

CDR3aa: CASGQTSEYSGANVLTF
CDR3nt: TGTGCTAGTGGTCAGACTAGTGAGTACTCTGGGGCCAACGTCCTGACTTTC
j_gene: TRBJ2-6
abundance: .
d_gene: .
v_gene: TRBV12-5

CDR3aa: CASRERGLAGASLPDTQYF
CDR3nt: TGTGCCAGCAGGGAAAGGGGACTAGCGGGGGCCTCTCTCCCAGATACGCAGTATTTT
j_gene: TRBJ2-3
abundance: few
d_gene: TRBD2
v_gene: TRBV27

CDR3aa: CASSVGASGTYNEQFF
CDR3nt: TGTGCCAGCAGCGTGGGGGCCAGCGGAACCTACAATGAGCAGTTCTTC
j_gene: TRBJ2-1
abundance: .
d_gene: .
v_gene: TRBV7-8

CDR3aa: CASTLGQGGSCIYGYTF
CDR3nt: TGTGCCAGCACCCTGGGACAGGGTGGTTCCTGTATCTATGGCTACACCTTC
j_gene: TRBJ1-2
abundance: .
d_gene: .
v_gene: TRBV21-1

CDR3aa: CASSATPGSPAGDTQYF
CDR3nt: TGTGCCAGCAGCGCTACGCCTGGGTCCCCAGCGGGAGATACGCAGTATTTT
j_gene: TRBJ2-3
abundance: .
d_gene: .
v_gene: TRBV7-9

CDR3aa: CASSETGTGANVLTF
CDR3nt: TGTGCCAGCAGTGAAACAGGCACCGGGGCCAACGTCCTGACTTTC
j_gene: TRBJ2-6
abundance: .
d_gene: .
v_gene: TRBV6-1

CDR3aa: CASSLAGHRGAGETQYF
CDR3nt: TGTGCCAGCAGCTTAGCGGGGCATCGGGGGGCCGGAGAGACCCAGTACTTC
j_gene: TRBJ2-5
abundance: .
d_gene: .
v_gene: TRBV7-6

CDR3aa: CASRGQGSGYGYTF
CDR3nt: TGTGCCAGCAGGGGACAGGGCTCGGGCTATGGCTACACCTTC
j_gene: TRBJ1-2
abundance: .
d_gene: TRBD1
v_gene: TRBV2